The source of this TCR beta chain is a study of CD8+ T cells in alopecia areata. The sample holds a few counts of this clone. The antigen is undetermined. Extraction and reverse transcription of RNA yielded cDNA as the sequencing template. The method was immunoSEQ multiplex PCR; TCRdb's version includes in-frame clones alone and lacks a portion of them. The sample records about 200,000 clones, 55% to 70% being singletons. Documented treatment: oral pan-JAK inhibitor, 5-10 mg twice daily. Findings of the study overall: Compared with mice, patients displayed less clear TCR sharing, possibly for HLA-related reasons.

The germline V gene encodes CDR1 SGHKS and CDR2 YYEKEE (reference sequence). V was cut by 3 bases and J by 5 bases, with 11 bases left in between. CDR3 size: 13 residues. The origin of this receptor is a human donor with alopecia areata. The sample was CD4+ T cells sorted from blood, taken at week 24, from a patient treated with tofacitinib. The rearrangement links TRBV5-5 to TRBJ2-5; a possible D gene is TRBD1 (6 bases). The CDR3 is CASSSQGGETQYF. CDR3 bases: TGTGCCAGCAGCTCACAGGGCGGGGAGACCCAGTACTTC.